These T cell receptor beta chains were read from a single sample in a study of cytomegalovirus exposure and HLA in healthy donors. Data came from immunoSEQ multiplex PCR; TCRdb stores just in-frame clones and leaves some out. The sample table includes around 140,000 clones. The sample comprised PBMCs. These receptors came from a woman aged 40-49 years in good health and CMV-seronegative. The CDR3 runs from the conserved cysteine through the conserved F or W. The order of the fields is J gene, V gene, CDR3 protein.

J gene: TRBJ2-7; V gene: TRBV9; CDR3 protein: CASSVSRGTGEQYF
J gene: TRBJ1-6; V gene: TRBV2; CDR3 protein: CASRSRGNNSPLHF
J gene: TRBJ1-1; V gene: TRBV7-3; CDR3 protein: CASSSGLNTEAFF
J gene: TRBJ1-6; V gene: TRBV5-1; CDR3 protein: CASSLAGGESPLHF
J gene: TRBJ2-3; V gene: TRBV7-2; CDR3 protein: CASSLTGGYTDTQYF
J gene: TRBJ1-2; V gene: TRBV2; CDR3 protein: CASTTRGGYGYTF
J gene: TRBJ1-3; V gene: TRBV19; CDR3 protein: CASFPPGAGNTIYF
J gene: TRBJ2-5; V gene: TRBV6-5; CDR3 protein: CAISSGGRGTQYF
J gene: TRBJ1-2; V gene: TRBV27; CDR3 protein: CASSSGEATFYTF
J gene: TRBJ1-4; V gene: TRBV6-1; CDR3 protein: CASSEGQTNEKLFF
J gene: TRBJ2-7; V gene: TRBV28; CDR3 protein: CASSNKFSRGLTDEQYF
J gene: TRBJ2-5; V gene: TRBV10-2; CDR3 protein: CASRPSGGGQETQYF
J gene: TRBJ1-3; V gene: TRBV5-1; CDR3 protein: CASSSGQGNTIYF
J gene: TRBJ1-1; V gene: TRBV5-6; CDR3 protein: CASSQGLGAAEAFF
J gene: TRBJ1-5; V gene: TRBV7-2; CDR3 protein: CASSLTRDQPQHF
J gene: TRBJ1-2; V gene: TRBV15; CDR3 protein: CATSRPGGSYGYTF
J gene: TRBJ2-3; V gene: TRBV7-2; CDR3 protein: CASSFRGPTDTQYF
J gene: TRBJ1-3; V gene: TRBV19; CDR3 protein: CASSPGTGRNTIYF
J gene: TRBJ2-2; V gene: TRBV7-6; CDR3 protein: CASSLRVTGELFF
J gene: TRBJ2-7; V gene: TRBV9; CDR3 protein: CASSVAGQGAYEQYF
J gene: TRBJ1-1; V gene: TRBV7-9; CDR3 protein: CASSAGTPRDTEAFF
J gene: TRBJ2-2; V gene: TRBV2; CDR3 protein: CASSRDRRSTGELFF
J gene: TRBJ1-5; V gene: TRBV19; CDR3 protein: CASSTPTDQPQHF
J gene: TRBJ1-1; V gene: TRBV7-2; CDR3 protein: CASSLSNTEAFF
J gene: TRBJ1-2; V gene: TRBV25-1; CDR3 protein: CASSERFYGYTF
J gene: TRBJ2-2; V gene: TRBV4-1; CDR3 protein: CASSSQGPNTGELFF
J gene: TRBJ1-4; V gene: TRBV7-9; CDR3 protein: CASSPRGGRDEKLFF
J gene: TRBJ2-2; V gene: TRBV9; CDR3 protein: CASSVAIAGGRELFF
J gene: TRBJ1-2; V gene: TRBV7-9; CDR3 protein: CASSVTGNYGYTF
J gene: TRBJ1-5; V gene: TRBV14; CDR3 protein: CASSRTLSGTVYQPQHF
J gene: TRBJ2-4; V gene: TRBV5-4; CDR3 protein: CASSLEGVQNIQYF
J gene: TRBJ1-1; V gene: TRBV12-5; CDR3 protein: CASGLTGSITEAFF
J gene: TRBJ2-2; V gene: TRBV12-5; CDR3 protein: CASGPDRGRSGELFF
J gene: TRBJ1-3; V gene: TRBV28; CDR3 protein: CASSSQGSGIYF
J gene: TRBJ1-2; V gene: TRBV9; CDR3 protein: CASSVDPGGGGYGYTF
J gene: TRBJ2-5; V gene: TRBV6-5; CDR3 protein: CASRTGEGRRSTQYF
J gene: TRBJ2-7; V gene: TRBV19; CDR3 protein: CASSMETGALAEQYF
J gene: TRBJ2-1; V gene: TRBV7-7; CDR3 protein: CASSSPGRGNEQFF
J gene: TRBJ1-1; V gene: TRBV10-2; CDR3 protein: CASSESYGGRNTEAFF
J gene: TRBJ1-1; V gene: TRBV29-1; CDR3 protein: CSVTVSRAEAFF